A selection of T cell receptor beta chains follows, all from one sample in a study of T cell repertoires in cytomegalovirus infection. A single record per CDR3 protein comes from TCRdb applying MiXCR to the reads. This sample has about 230,000 distinct CDR3 sequences; around 6.6% occur once, and the top ten carry about 6%. The sample consisted of PBMCs. The origin of the receptors is a human donor in good health (CMV status not recorded). Some clones in this sample may be carry-over from other donors' samples. Both conserved end residues are part of each CDR3. Fields, in order: V gene, CDR3 protein.

>TRBV7-6
CASSFLDKGSYEQYF
>TRBV29-1
CSVDKGGMNTGELFF
>TRBV6-2/TRBV6-3
CASTGTGTKEGTQYF
>TRBV7-2
CASSLGGSNEQYF
>TRBV28
CASISTTYTDTQYF
>TRBV14
CASSPRGRHRETQYF
>TRBV29-1
CSAGAGGAAGELFF
>TRBV20-1
CSVWDGRRNEKLFF
>TRBV19
CASSGRSNRGEKYF
>TRBV28
CASSVIGGIAYEQYF
>TRBV30
CAWRGILPRKETQYF
>TRBV4-1
CASSVRPDNEQFF
>TRBV7-3
CASSPQGVFEAFF
>TRBV12-3/TRBV12-4
CASSLSFLSGGTFNEQFF
>TRBV7-2
CASSLGEGEQYF
>TRBV20-1
CSARVGGPGETQYF
>TRBV3-1
CASSQVSGEAFF
>TRBV7-9
CASSSGIYGYTF
>TRBV28
CASRGTLTYEQYF
>TRBV12-3/TRBV12-4
CASRPRSNEKLFF
>TRBV7-6
CASSILTQGPNYNEQFF
>TRBV28
CASSDTVNNEKLFF
>TRBV29-1
CSVERMGDGANVLTF
>TRBV7-8
CASSFAQVEETQYF
>TRBV12-3/TRBV12-4
CASSSGLREQYF
>TRBV25-1
CASSEYAGLSSEAFF
>TRBV28
CASSLGNGRAGGTDTQYF
>TRBV12-5
CASGPLAGAYNEQFF
>TRBV7-2
CASSKNPRGAGHNEQFF
>TRBV10-3
CAITAGLMDYGYTF
>TRBV6-1
CASSSNYGYTF
>TRBV29-1
CSAAEMNTEAFF
>TRBV11-2
CASSLYPSGALSYNEQFF
>TRBV12-3/TRBV12-4
CASSFSSGDNEQFF
>TRBV5-1
CASSLSWTGDPNIQYF
>TRBV19
CASSSKRTEAFF
>TRBV4-1
CASTPPSRDEQFF
>TRBV27
CASSPDEGGNQPQHF
>TRBV20-1
CSARDPVGWGTEAFF
>TRBV12-3/TRBV12-4
CASSYQGGVAAAFF
>TRBV7-2
CASSPTIDRVYGYTF
>TRBV5-1
CASSSTTGDAEAFF
>TRBV7-3
CASSLLMGTEAFF
>TRBV7-6
CASSLGRGGPTDTQYF
>TRBV30
CAWSVLGGNTIYF
>TRBV7-2
CASSLVGGGDTQYF
>TRBV20-1
CSASPGQGNSGANVLTF
>TRBV7-2
CASSLLAQNTGELFF
>TRBV20-1
CSARTGVGTEAFF
>TRBV6-1
CASRVTGGGQPQHF
>TRBV7-2
CASSFGFSYEQYF
>TRBV9
CASRDLRLREQFF
>TRBV12-3/TRBV12-4
CASSLRQGGEKLFF
>TRBV29-1
CSPWGGEGYNEQFF